The T cell receptor (beta chain) described here comes from a study of blood T cell repertoires in COVID-19. Study-level background: Nucleic acid was either cDNA or gDNA, and it came from T cells, B-cell-depleted T cells, or PBMCs.

Per the original methods: Researchers report that nucleated cell counts were estimated from reference gene primer amplification. Sequenced by immunoSEQ multiplex PCR; TCRdb stores in-frame clones only, minus some. The D gene and trimming were derived from the DNA, and the V and J assignments and clone size from that table. Among 250,000 or so clones listed, 70% to 90% were seen once. The CDR3 covers 18 residues. Germline loops: CDR1 SGHRS, CDR2 YFSETQ. The V end lost 7 bases, the J end lost 0 bases, and 26 bases lay between the germline ends. This TCR was recovered from a man aged 18 to 29 with active or convalescent COVID-19. Sequencing was performed on peripheral blood. The chain couples TRBV5-1 to TRBJ2-7, with D perhaps matching TRBD2 (7 bases). The CDR3 spells CASAGVGGGRGSSYEQYF. CDR3 nucleotide sequence: TGCGCCAGCGCGGGGGTCGGAGGAGGCAGGGGAAGCTCCTACGAGCAGTACTTC.